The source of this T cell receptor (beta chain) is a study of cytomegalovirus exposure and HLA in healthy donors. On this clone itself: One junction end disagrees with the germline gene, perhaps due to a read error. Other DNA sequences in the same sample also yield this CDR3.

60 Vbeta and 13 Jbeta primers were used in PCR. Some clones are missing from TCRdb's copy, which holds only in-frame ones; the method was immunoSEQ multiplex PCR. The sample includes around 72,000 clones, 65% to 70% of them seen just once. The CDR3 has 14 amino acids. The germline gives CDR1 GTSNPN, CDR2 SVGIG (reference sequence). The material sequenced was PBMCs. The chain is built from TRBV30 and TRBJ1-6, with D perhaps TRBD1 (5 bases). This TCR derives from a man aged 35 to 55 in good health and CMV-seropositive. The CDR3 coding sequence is TGTGCCACCCAGGGCCTAACTATCAATTCCCCCCTCCACTTT. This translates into CATQGLTINSPLHF.